Below, 5 T cell receptor beta chains from the same sample are listed, as sequenced in a study of OX40 agonist ivuxolimab in advanced cancers. TCRdb's table, derived via immunoSEQ multiplex PCR, lists solely in-frame clones and lacks some. The sample shows approximately 84,000 clones, 86% of them seen only once. The specimen was CD4+ or CD8+ T cells sorted from blood, collected in a trial of the OX40 agonist ivuxolimab. These receptors were collected from an adult with an advanced solid tumor such as melanoma, head and neck, liver or kidney cancer.

J is TRBJ2-7 and V is TRBV5-6, with TRBD2 matching 9 bases. Per the germline V gene, CDR1 is SGHDT and CDR2 is YYEEEE. The CDR3 consists of 17 residues. J gave up 3 bases and V 3 bases, and 13 bases lay outside the gene matches. CDR3 bases: TGTGCCAGCAGCTCCCACCTTCTGGCGGGGGGGATCTACGAGCAGTACTTC. This translates into CASSSHLLAGGIYEQYF.

V is TRBV2 and J is TRBJ1-3, with D uncertain. Trimming stripped 7 bases from V and 7 bases from J, with 14 bases between. The CDR3 consists of 13 residues. Germline CDR1 is SNHLY and CDR2 is FYNNEI. The CDR3, as DNA: TGTGCCAGCACCGCTGACCGAGGGAACACCATATATTTT. Its protein product is CASTADRGNTIYF.

The CDR3 region is CASSQKGGGGYTF. The DNA of the CDR3 is TGTGCCAGCAGCCAAAAGGGGGGCGGCGGCTACACCTTC. This chain uses TRBV5-6 with TRBJ1-2; weak D call: TRBD1 (6 bases). With 4 bases removed from V and 8 bases from J, the gap between germline ends came to 15 bases. The CDR3 loop spans 13 amino acids. Germline CDR1 is SGHDT and CDR2 is YYEEEE. Full variable domain (missing parts from reference TRBV5-6 and TRBJ1-2): DAGVTQSPTHLIKTRGQQVTLRCSPKSGHDTVSWYQQALGQGPQFIFQYYEEEERQRGNFPDRFSGHQFPNYSSELNVNALLLGDSALYLCASSQKGGGGYTFGSGTRLTVV.

V and J are TRBV5-5 and TRBJ2-7; D is undetermined. This CDR3 spans 17 amino acids. Trimming took 5 bases from V and 0 from J, leaving 21 bases between them. Germline V gene sequence: CDR1 SGHKS, CDR2 YYEKEE (reference sequence). The CDR3 spells CASSSQGLEASSYEQYF. The CDR3 DNA sequence: TGTGCCAGCAGTTCCCAAGGTTTGGAAGCGAGCTCCTACGAGCAGTACTTC.

The chain joins TRBV7-3 to TRBJ2-1, with D unclear. This CDR3 region has 15 residues. CDR1 is SGHTA, CDR2 FQGTGA, per germline. V was trimmed by 5 bases and J by 6 bases, leaving 17 bases between them. This chain's CDR3 is CASSPDSGSPNEQFF. CDR3 coding DNA: TGTGCCAGCAGCCCGGATTCCGGTAGCCCCAATGAGCAGTTCTTC. Based on the CDR3 plus reference TRBV7-3 and TRBJ2-1, the full variable domain is GAGVSQTPSNKVTEKGKYVELRCDPISGHTALYWYRQSLGQGPEFLIYFQGTGAADDSGLPNDRFFAVRPEGSVSTLKIQRTERGDSAVYLCASSPDSGSPNEQFFGPGTRLTVL.